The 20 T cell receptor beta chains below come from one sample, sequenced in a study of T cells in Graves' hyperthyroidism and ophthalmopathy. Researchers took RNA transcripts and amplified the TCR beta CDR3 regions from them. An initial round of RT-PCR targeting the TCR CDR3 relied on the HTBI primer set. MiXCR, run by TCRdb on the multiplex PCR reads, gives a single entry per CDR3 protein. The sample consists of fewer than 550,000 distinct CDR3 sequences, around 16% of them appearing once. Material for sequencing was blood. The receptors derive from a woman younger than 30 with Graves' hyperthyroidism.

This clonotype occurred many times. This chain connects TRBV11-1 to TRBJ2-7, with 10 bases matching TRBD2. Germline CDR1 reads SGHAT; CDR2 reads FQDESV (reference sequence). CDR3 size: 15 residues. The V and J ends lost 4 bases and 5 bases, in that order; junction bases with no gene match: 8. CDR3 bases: TGTGCCAGCAGCTATACTAGCGGGGCGGTAAACGAGCAGTACTTC. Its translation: CASSYTSGAVNEQYF.

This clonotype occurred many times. CDR3 residues: CASSQDTTANQPQHF. CDR3 bases: TGTGCCAGCAGCCAAGATACAACCGCGAATCAGCCCCAGCATTTT. The chain carries TRBV3-1 and TRBJ1-5; no definite D call. In germline, CDR1 is LGHDT, CDR2 YNNKEL (reference sequence). There are 15 residues in the CDR3. The germline V and J ends were trimmed by 0 bases and 4 bases, with 10 bases remaining between them.

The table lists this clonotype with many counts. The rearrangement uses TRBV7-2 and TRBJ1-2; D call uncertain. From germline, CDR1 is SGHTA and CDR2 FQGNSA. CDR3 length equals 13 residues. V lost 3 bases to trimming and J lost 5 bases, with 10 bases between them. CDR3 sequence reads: CASSFVELYGYTF. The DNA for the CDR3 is TGTGCCAGCAGCTTTGTAGAGTTATATGGCTACACCTTC.

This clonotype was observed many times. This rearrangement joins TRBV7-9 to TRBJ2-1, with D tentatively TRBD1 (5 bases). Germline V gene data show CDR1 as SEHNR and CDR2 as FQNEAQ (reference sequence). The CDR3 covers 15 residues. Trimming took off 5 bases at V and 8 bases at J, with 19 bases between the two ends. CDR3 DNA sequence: TGTGCCAGCAGCCTTACGCAGGGTGGTCGCGATGAGCAGTTCTTC. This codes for CASSLTQGGRDEQFF.

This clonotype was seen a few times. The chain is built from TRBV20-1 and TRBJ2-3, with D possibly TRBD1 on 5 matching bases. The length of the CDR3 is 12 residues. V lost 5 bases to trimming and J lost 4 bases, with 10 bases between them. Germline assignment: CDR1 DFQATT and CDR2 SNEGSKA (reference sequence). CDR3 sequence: CSASRAADTQYF. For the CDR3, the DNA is TGCAGTGCTTCCAGGGCGGCAGATACGCAGTATTTT.

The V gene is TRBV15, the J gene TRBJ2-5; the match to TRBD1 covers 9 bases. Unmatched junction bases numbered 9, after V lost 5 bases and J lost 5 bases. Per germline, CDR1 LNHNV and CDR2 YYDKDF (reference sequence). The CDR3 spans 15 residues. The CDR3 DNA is TGTGCCACCAGCGCAGGACAGGGGAAGGTCGAGACCCAGTACTTC. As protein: CATSAGQGKVETQYF.

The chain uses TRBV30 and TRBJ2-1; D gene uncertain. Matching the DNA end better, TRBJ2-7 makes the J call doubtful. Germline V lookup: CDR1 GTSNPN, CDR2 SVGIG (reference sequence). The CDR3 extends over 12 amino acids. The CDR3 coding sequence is TGTGCCTGGAGTGTAGGCGGAGATGAGCAGTACTTC. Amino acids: CAWSVGGDEQYF.

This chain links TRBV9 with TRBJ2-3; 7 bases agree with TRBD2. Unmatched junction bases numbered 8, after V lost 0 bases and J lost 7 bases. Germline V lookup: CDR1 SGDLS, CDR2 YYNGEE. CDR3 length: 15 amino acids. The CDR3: CASSVDGLVLNTQYF. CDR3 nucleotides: TGTGCCAGCAGCGTAGATGGACTAGTCCTAAATACGCAGTATTTT.

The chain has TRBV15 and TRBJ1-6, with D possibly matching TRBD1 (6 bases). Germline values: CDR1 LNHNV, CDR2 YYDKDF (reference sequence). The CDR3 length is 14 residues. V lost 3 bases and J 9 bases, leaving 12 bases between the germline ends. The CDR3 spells CATSRGHIGSPLHF. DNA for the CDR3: TGTGCCACCAGCAGGGGACACATCGGTTCACCCCTCCACTTT. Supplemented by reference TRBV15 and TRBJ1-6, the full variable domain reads DAMVIQNPRYQVTQFGKPVTLSCSQTLNHNVMYWYQQKSSQAPKLLFHYYDKDFNNEADTPDNFQSRRPNTSFCFLDIRSPGLGDTAMYLCATSRGHIGSPLHFGNGTRLTVT.

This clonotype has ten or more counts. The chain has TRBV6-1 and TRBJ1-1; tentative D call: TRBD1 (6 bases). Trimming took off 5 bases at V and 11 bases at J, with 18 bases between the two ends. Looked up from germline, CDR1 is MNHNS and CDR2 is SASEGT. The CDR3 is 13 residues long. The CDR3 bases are TGTGCCAGCAGTTCTAGGGGGACACCGAGGGCTTTCTTT. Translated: CASSSRGTPRAFF.

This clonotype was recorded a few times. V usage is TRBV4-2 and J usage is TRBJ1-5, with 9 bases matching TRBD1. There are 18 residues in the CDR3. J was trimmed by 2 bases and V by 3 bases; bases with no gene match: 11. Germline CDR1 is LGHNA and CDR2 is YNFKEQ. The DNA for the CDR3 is TGTGCCAGCAGCCAGGGCACAGGGGGCGCGGGTCGCAATCAGCCCCAGCATTTT. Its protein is CASSQGTGGAGRNQPQHF.

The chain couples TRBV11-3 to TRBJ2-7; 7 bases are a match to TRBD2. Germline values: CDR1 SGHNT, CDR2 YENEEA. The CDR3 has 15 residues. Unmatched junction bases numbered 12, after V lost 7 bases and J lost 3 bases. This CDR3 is CASTPGGLAVYEQYF. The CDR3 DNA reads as TGTGCCAGCACCCCGGGCGGGCTAGCGGTCTACGAGCAGTACTTC.

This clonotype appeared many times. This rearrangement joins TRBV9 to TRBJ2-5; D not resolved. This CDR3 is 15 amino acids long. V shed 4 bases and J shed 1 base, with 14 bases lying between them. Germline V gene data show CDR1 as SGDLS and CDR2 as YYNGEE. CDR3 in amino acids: CASSPGPPPQETQYF. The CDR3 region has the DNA TGTGCCAGCAGCCCCGGTCCCCCGCCCCAAGAGACCCAGTACTTC. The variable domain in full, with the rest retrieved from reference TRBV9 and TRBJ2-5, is DSGVTQTPKHLITATGQRVTLRCSPRSGDLSVYWYQQSLDQGLQFLIQYYNGEERAKGNILERFSAQQFPDLHSELNLSSLELGDSALYFCASSPGPPPQETQYFGPGTRLLVL.

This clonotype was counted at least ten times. In DNA, the CDR3 is TGTGCCAGCAGCGGGACAGGGGACTACGAGCAGTACTTC. This codes for CASSGTGDYEQYF. This rearrangement joins TRBV9 to TRBJ2-7, with 9 bases lining up with TRBD1. The CDR3 is 13 residues long. Germline CDR1 is SGDLS and CDR2 is YYNGEE. Trimming removed 3 bases from V and 3 bases from J; junction bases left unmatched: 1.

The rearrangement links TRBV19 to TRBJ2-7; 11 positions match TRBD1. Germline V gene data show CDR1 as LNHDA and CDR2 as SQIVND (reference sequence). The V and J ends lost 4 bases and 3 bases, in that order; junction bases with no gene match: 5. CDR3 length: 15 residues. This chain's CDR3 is CASSTGTGGGYEQYF. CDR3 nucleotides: TGTGCCAGTAGTACCGGGACAGGGGGAGGCTACGAGCAGTACTTC.

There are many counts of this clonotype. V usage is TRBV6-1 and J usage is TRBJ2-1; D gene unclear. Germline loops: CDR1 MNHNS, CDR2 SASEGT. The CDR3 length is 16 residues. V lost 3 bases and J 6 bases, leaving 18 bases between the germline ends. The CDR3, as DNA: TGTGCCAGCAGTGAGGGTTACATGCCGGCGTCCAATGAGCAGTTCTTC. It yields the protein CASSEGYMPASNEQFF.

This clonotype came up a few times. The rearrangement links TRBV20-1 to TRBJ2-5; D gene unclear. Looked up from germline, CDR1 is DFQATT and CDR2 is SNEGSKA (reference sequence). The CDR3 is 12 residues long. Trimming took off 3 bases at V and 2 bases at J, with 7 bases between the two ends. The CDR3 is CSARTVQETQYF. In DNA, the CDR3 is TGCAGTGCTAGGACGGTACAAGAGACCCAGTACTTC.

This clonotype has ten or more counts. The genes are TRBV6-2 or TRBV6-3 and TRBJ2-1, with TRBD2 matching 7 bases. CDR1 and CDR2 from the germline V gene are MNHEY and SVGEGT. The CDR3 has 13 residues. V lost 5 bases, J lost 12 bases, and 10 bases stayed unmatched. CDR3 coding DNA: TGTGCCAGCAGTCCCTCGGCTAGCGGAGCGCAGTTCTTC. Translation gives CASSPSASGAQFF.

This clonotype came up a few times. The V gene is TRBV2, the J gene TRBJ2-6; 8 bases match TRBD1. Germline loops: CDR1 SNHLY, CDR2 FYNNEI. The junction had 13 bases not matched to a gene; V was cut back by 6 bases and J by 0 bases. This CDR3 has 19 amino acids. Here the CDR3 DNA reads TGTGCCAGCAGCATCACCGGGACAGGTGTTAGCTCTGGGGCCAACGTCCTGACTTTC. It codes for CASSITGTGVSSGANVLTF. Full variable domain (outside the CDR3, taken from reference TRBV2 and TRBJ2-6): EPEVTQTPSHQVTQMGQEVILRCVPISNHLYFYWYRQILGQKVEFLVSFYNNEISEKSEIFDDQFSVERPDGSNFTLKIRSTKLEDSAMYFCASSITGTGVSSGANVLTFGAGSRLTVL.

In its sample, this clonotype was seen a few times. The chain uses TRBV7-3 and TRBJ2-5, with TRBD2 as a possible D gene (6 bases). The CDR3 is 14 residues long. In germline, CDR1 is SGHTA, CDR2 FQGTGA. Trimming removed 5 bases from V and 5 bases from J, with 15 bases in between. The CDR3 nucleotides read TGTGCCAGCAGCCTGGAGGGCTCTAGGGAGACCCAGTACTTC. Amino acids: CASSLEGSRETQYF.